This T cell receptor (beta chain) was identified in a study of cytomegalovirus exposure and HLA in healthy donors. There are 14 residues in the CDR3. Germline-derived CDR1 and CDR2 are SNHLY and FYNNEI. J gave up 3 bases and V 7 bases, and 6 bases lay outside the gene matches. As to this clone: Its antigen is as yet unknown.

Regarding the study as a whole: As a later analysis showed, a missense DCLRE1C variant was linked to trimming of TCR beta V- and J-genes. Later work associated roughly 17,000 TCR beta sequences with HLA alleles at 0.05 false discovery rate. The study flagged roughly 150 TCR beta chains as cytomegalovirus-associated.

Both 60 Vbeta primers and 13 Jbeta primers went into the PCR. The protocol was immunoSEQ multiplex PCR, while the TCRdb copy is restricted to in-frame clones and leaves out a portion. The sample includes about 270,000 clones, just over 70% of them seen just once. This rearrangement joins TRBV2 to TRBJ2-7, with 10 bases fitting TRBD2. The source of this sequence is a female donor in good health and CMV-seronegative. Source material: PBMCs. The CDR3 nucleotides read TGTGCCAGCATCATGACTAGCGGGCGCTACGAGCAGTACTTC. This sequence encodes CASIMTSGRYEQYF.